This T cell receptor beta chain came from a study of T cell repertoires in cytomegalovirus infection. Study-wide background: Public TCR beta signatures marked donors with CMV infection and the matching HLA. Overall study results and limits: The ex vivo response was dominated by HLA-C-restricted CMV-specific TCR beta clonotypes.

MiXCR was run by TCRdb on the reads, yielding one entry per CDR3 protein. The table records under 70,000 distinct CDR3 sequences, around 30% of them present only once. The V end was cut by 7 bases, the J end by 4 bases, with 16 bases between. The CDR3 extends over 14 amino acids. The germline CDR1 and CDR2 sequences are SGHTA and FQGNSA. At least ten counts were recorded for this clonotype. Its antigen is currently unknown. V gene TRBV7-2 combines with J gene TRBJ1-2, with D possibly TRBD1 on 6 matching bases. The sample was PBMCs, sequenced either directly or after in vitro stimulation (not recorded which). The sequence was collected from a human donor in good health (CMV status not recorded). Some clones in this sample may be carry-over from other donors' samples. The CDR3: CASTSRGAGYGYTF. The CDR3 nucleotides read TGTGCCAGCACCTCTAGGGGGGCGGGCTATGGCTACACCTTC.